This T cell receptor (beta chain) stems from a study of shared clonotypes between healthy human individuals. Data came from immunoSEQ multiplex PCR; TCRdb stores just in-frame clones and leaves some out. The sample consists of roughly 2 million clones, 95% of them appearing once. CDR3 size: 11 residues. V shed 10 bases and J shed 10 bases, with 16 bases lying between them. CDR1 and CDR2 from the germline V gene are MNHEY and SVGAGI. The chain combines TRBV6-5 with TRBJ1-1; TRBD1 might be the D (5 bases). The sequence was obtained from a man aged 18 to 29 in good health. The material sequenced was naive CD4+ T cells sorted from blood. Specified subset: CD45RA+ positively selected. In DNA, the CDR3 is TGTGCCACCCTCCGGGGGGTTTCAGCTTTCTTT. Translating it yields CATLRGVSAFF.